The 22 T cell receptor beta chains in this list originate from one sample, sequenced in a study of cytomegalovirus exposure and HLA in healthy donors (TCRdb year 2017). Receptor libraries were prepared by the immunoSEQ multiplex PCR assay. A mixture of 60 forward primers for TCR Vbeta segments and 13 reverse primers for TCR Jbeta segments was used in the multiplex PCR. TCRdb took this table from immuneACCESS and kept in-frame rearrangements with V and J called. Such tables lack part of the clones; where checked against another copy, unresolved V genes explain under half of the gap, and the rest is unexplained. The sample data list roughly 110,000 clones, and just under 75% of these were observed just once. The ten largest clonotypes hold 2% to 2.5% of the sample. Sequenced input: PBMCs. These receptors were obtained from a human donor in good health.

The chain links TRBV7-9 to TRBJ2-1; 7 positions match TRBD2. This CDR3 has 15 amino acids. After removal of 1 base from V and 6 bases from J, the junction contained 6 bases not matched to a gene. Germline values: CDR1 SEHNR, CDR2 FQNEAQ (reference sequence). As DNA, the CDR3 is TGTGCCAGCAGCTTAGGGCTAGCGGAAACCAATGAGCAGTTCTTC. It specifies CASSLGLAETNEQFF.

The rearrangement links TRBV19 to TRBJ1-5; D uncertain. Between the trimmed V and J ends, which lost 1 base and 2 bases, there was a span of 9 bases. CDR1 is LNHDA and CDR2 is SQIVND in the germline V gene (reference sequence). The CDR3 runs 15 residues. CDR3 residues: CASSIGSEGNQPQHF. As DNA, the CDR3 is TGTGCCAGTAGTATAGGATCGGAGGGCAATCAGCCCCAGCATTTT.

V usage is TRBV5-4 and J usage is TRBJ1-4; 8 bases agree with TRBD1. J lost 3 bases, V lost 4 bases, and 8 bases had no gene match. The CDR3 is 16 residues long. CDR1 and CDR2 from the germline V gene are SGHNT and YYREEE (reference sequence). CDR3: CASSQLDRGSNEKLFF. For the CDR3, the DNA is TGTGCCAGCAGCCAGCTAGACAGGGGATCTAATGAAAAACTGTTTTTT.

The V and J genes are TRBV9 and TRBJ1-4; tentative D call: TRBD1 (5 bases). This CDR3 is built from 15 residues. In germline, CDR1 is SGDLS, CDR2 YYNGEE. With 0 bases removed from V and 7 bases from J, the gap between germline ends came to 13 bases. CDR3 in amino acids: CASSVDGRAGEKLFF. The DNA of the CDR3 is TGTGCCAGCAGCGTAGACGGCAGGGCCGGTGAAAAACTGTTTTTT.

CDR3 DNA sequence: TGTGCCAGTAGTATTCTCCAGGGATTCTACACCTTC. It is translated as CASSILQGFYTF. This sequence joins TRBV19 and TRBJ1-2, with D possibly being TRBD1 (5 bases). The CDR3 runs 12 residues. CDR1 is LNHDA, CDR2 SQIVND, per germline (reference sequence). The V gene lost 3 bases and the J gene lost 10 bases, with 12 bases spanning the gap.

The chain carries TRBV2 and TRBJ2-7; a possible D gene is TRBD2 (5 bases). V gave up 6 bases and J gave up 2 bases, with 14 bases separating them. The CDR3 spans 14 residues. Germline CDR1 reads SNHLY; CDR2 reads FYNNEI. The CDR3 is CASSEAGWTYEQYF. Here the CDR3 DNA reads TGTGCCAGCAGCGAGGCGGGCTGGACCTACGAGCAGTACTTC.

This clone was counted a few times. The gene calls are TRBV5-8 and TRBJ2-7, with TRBD1 identical over 7 bases. Germline V gene sequence: CDR1 SGHTS, CDR2 YDEGEE. J gave up 2 bases and V 4 bases, and 9 bases lay outside the gene matches. The CDR3 has 15 residues. This chain's CDR3 is CASSITGVDPYEQYF. The CDR3 nucleotides read TGTGCCAGCAGCATTACAGGGGTGGACCCCTACGAGCAGTACTTC.

The CDR3 bases are TGTGCCAGCAGTCAGCCTCGACAGGGGAATGAGCAGTACTTC. This translates into CASSQPRQGNEQYF. V is TRBV6-5 and J is TRBJ2-7, with TRBD1 identical over 8 bases. The CDR3 loop spans 14 amino acids. Germline V gene data show CDR1 as MNHEY and CDR2 as SVGAGI. J was trimmed by 7 bases and V by 5 bases; bases with no gene match: 10.

The CDR3 region has the DNA TGTGCCAGTAGCCCCCGGGACAGGGGCAATCAGCCCCAGCATTTT. It codes for CASSPRDRGNQPQHF. This chain uses TRBV19 with TRBJ1-5; 9 bases are a match to TRBD1. V dropped 6 bases and J dropped 2; count of bases not matched to a gene: 5. Per germline, CDR1 LNHDA and CDR2 SQIVND (reference sequence). CDR3 length equals 15 residues. The entire variable domain, with the rest obtained from reference TRBV19 and TRBJ1-5, is as follows: DGGITQSPKYLFRKEGQNVTLSCEQNLNHDAMYWYRQDPGQGLRLIYYSQIVNDFQKGDIAEGYSVSREKKESFPLTVTSAQKNPTAFYLCASSPRDRGNQPQHFGDGTRLSIL.

The rearrangement links TRBV27 to TRBJ2-7; 8 positions agree with TRBD1. J lost 4 bases, V lost 3 bases, and 5 bases had no gene match. This CDR3 contains 14 residues. Germline assignment: CDR1 MNHEY and CDR2 SMNVEV (reference sequence). CDR3 sequence (DNA): TGTGCCAGCAGTTTTGCCAGGGGGCCTTACGAGCAGTACTTC. The encoded protein is CASSFARGPYEQYF.

This sequence joins TRBV2 and TRBJ2-5; TRBD1 agrees at 7 bases. The ends lost 7 bases at V and 1 base at J; junction bases unmatched: 3. The germline V gene encodes CDR1 SNHLY and CDR2 FYNNEI. The CDR3 covers 13 residues. CDR3 sequence: CASTGTVQETQYF. The CDR3 coding sequence is TGTGCCAGCACGGGGACAGTCCAAGAGACCCAGTACTTC.

V is TRBV6-5 and J is TRBJ1-2; TRBD1 is a possible D gene (5 bases). CDR1 is MNHEY, CDR2 SVGAGI, per germline. V lost 7 bases to trimming and J lost 5 bases, with 20 bases between them. This CDR3 is built from 15 residues. The CDR3 spells CASTRQPSGGYGYTF. CDR3 bases: TGTGCCAGCACTAGACAGCCATCGGGGGGTTATGGCTACACCTTC.

V and J are TRBV4-1 and TRBJ1-2; D ambiguous. The V gene lost 3 bases and the J gene lost 6 bases, with 11 bases spanning the gap. Germline V CDR1 and CDR2: MGHRA, YSYEKL. CDR3 size: 13 residues. This CDR3 is CASSHRDKNGYTF. CDR3 DNA sequence: TGCGCCAGCAGCCACCGAGATAAGAATGGCTACACCTTC.

The chain couples TRBV5-1 to TRBJ1-2; D remains ambiguous. From germline, CDR1 is SGHRS and CDR2 YFSETQ. There are 13 residues in the CDR3. With 1 base removed from V and 2 bases from J, the gap between germline ends came to 6 bases. The CDR3 sequence is CASSLSQNYGYTF. CDR3 in DNA: TGCGCCAGCAGCTTGTCGCAGAACTATGGCTACACCTTC.

Concerning this clone: Germline and junction disagree at one end, which may indicate a read error. CDR3 coding DNA: TGTGCCACCAGCAGAGATGGAACGGGGGGATGGGTCTTC. Residues: CATSRDGTGGWVF. The V gene is TRBV15, the J gene TRBJ2-1; TRBD2 matches 7 bases. The CDR3 has 13 amino acids. From germline, CDR1 is LNHNV and CDR2 YYDKDF (reference sequence).

V usage is TRBV5-1 and J usage is TRBJ2-7; D is undetermined. Trimming took 2 bases from V and 3 from J, leaving 3 bases between them. The germline gives CDR1 SGHRS, CDR2 YFSETQ. The CDR3 has 11 residues. CDR3 in amino acids: CASSFNYEQYF. As DNA, the CDR3 is TGCGCCAGCAGCTTCAACTACGAGCAGTACTTC.

This chain uses TRBV5-4 with TRBJ2-1; 11 bases match TRBD2. Germline V gene lookup returns CDR1 SGHNT and CDR2 YYREEE (reference sequence). This CDR3 comprises 18 residues. Trimming at V came to 0 bases and at J to 7 bases, leaving 12 bases not matched to a gene. CDR3 coding DNA: TGTGCCAGCAGCTTGGGACTAGCGGGAAGCAGGGGTAGTAATGAGCAGTTCTTC. Its translation: CASSLGLAGSRGSNEQFF.

The chain uses TRBV30 and TRBJ1-5; D possibly corresponds to TRBD1 (5 bases). The V end was cut by 6 bases, the J end by 2 bases, with 23 bases between. The CDR3 is 17 amino acids. CDR1 and CDR2 from the germline V gene are GTSNPN and SVGIG (reference sequence). In DNA, the CDR3 is TGTGCCTGCACCGGCGGGGCTTTCACGGGGGGCAATCAGCCCCAGCATTTT. It yields the protein CACTGGAFTGGNQPQHF.

The rearrangement joins TRBV5-1 to TRBJ2-7; a weak D match, TRBD2 (6 bases). The CDR3 sequence is 15 residues long. Deletions cut 2 bases from V and 0 bases from J, with 12 bases between. Germline CDR1 is SGHRS and CDR2 is YFSETQ. The CDR3 nucleotides are TGCGCCAGCAGCTTAGGGACTTTCGCCTCCTACGAGCAGTACTTC. This translates into CASSLGTFASYEQYF.

The V gene is TRBV29-1, the J gene TRBJ1-2, with 8 bases fitting TRBD1. J gave up 1 base and V 6 bases, and 4 bases lay outside the gene matches. The germline V gene has CDR1 SQVTM and CDR2 ANQGSEA. There are 13 residues in the CDR3. The CDR3 DNA sequence: TGCAGCGTGGACAGGGCCGGTAACTATGGCTACACCTTC. Its translation is CSVDRAGNYGYTF.

The chain links TRBV28 to TRBJ1-5; TRBD1 matches at 7 bases. V was pared by 5 bases and J by 2 bases, with 6 bases of the junction left unmatched. This CDR3 contains 15 residues. The V gene's germline CDR1 is MDHEN and CDR2 SYDVKM. In nucleotides, the CDR3 is TGTGCCAGCAGTCTAGGGGGCTCGGGCAATCAGCCCCAGCATTTT. It is translated as CASSLGGSGNQPQHF. Supplemented by reference TRBV28 and TRBJ1-5, the full variable domain reads DVKVTQSSRYLVKRTGEKVFLECVQDMDHENMFWYRQDPGLGLRLIYFSYDVKMKEKGDIPEGYSVSREKKERFSLILESASTNQTSMYLCASSLGGSGNQPQHFGDGTRLSIL.

The chain has TRBV30 and TRBJ2-5, with D perhaps matching TRBD1 (5 bases). The DNA matches TRBJ2-7 better at its end, which makes the J call doubtful. The CDR3 spans 12 residues. Germline-derived CDR1 and CDR2 are GTSNPN and SVGIG (reference sequence). The CDR3 sequence is CAWVQGSYEQYF. The CDR3 DNA follows: TGTGCCTGGGTGCAGGGCAGCTACGAGCAGTACTTC.